This T cell receptor (beta chain) was found in a study of graft-versus-host responses after intestinal transplantation. Study at large: Tacrolimus and steroids were given for 3 to 4 years to all recipients after anti-thymocyte globulin induction.

Germline CDR1 and CDR2: MGHRA and YSYEKL. The CDR3 runs 13 residues. V lost 0 bases and J 5 bases, leaving 7 bases between the germline ends. TCRdb's table, derived via immunoSEQ multiplex PCR, lists solely in-frame clones and lacks some. In the table there are tens of thousands of clones, roughly 89% of which are singletons. This sequence originates from a human patient who received an intestinal transplant, so some T cells may come from the graft donor. The rearrangement joins TRBV4-1 to TRBJ1-2; D is possibly TRBD1 (5 bases). The sample here was PBMCs, taken roughly 120 days after intestinal transplantation. CDR3 nucleotides: TGCGCCAGCAGCCAAGATGGGGGATATGGCTACACCTTC. Translating it yields CASSQDGGYGYTF.